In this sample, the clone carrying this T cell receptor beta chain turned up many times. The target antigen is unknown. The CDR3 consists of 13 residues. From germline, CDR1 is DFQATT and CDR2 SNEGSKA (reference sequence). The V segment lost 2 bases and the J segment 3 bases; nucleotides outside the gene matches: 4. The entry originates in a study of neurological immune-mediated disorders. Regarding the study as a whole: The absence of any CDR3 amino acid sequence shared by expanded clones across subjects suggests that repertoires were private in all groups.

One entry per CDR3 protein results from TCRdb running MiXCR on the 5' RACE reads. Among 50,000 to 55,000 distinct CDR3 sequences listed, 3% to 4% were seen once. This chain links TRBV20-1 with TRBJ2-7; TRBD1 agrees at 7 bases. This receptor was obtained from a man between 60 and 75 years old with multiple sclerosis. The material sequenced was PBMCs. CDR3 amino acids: CSARWQGVYEQYF. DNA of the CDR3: TGCAGTGCTAGATGGCAGGGGGTCTACGAGCAGTACTTC.